This is a list of T cell receptor beta chains from one sample in a study of vaccination and CD4 T cells after COVID-19. TCRdb redid the calling of the PCR reads with MiXCR, one entry per CDR3 protein. The sample holds several thousand distinct CDR3 sequences; roughly a third are singletons and the top ten take about 31%. Antigens of these TCRs are unknown. The sequenced material came from cultured CD4+ T cells from blood. These receptors originate from a human donor with COVID-19. The CDR3 runs from the conserved cysteine through the conserved F or W. The order of the fields is J gene, V gene, clone size, D gene, CDR3 DNA, CDR3 protein. D genes are given only for firm matches. Rows may omit the clone size; those that give it use once, few, many or a size class.

j_call: TRBJ1-1; v_call: TRBV19; clone_size: few; d_call: .; cdr3_nt: TGTGCCAGTAGTATACGGGTGGGCAGGGCGAACACTGAAGCTTTCTTT; cdr3_aa: CASSIRVGRANTEAFF
j_call: TRBJ2-1; v_call: TRBV28; clone_size: .; d_call: .; cdr3_nt: TGTGCCAGCAGTTTATCAGGGATTGATCACAATGAGCAGTTCTTC; cdr3_aa: CASSLSGIDHNEQFF
j_call: TRBJ2-7; v_call: TRBV6-2/TRBV6-3; clone_size: .; d_call: TRBD2; cdr3_nt: TGTGCCAGCAGTTACCCCAGCGCTAGCGGGGGCCTCTACGAGCAGTACTTC; cdr3_aa: CASSYPSASGGLYEQYF
j_call: TRBJ1-5; v_call: TRBV6-5; clone_size: .; d_call: .; cdr3_nt: TGTGCCAGCAGTTACTCCCCAGGAAACAATCAGCCCCAGCATTTT; cdr3_aa: CASSYSPGNNQPQHF
j_call: TRBJ2-1; v_call: TRBV10-1; clone_size: few; d_call: TRBD1; cdr3_nt: TGCGCCAGCAGTGAGGGGACAGGGGGCTCCTACAATGAGCAGTTCTTC; cdr3_aa: CASSEGTGGSYNEQFF
j_call: TRBJ2-6; v_call: TRBV20-1; clone_size: few; d_call: TRBD1; cdr3_nt: TGCAGTGCGCGGGACAGGGGTTCTGGGGCCAACGTCCTGACTTTC; cdr3_aa: CSARDRGSGANVLTF
j_call: TRBJ2-4; v_call: TRBV20-1; clone_size: few; d_call: .; cdr3_nt: TGCAGTGCTAGACGTGAGGGGCGGAAAAACATTCAGTACTTC; cdr3_aa: CSARREGRKNIQYF
j_call: TRBJ2-3; v_call: TRBV7-2; clone_size: few; d_call: .; cdr3_nt: TGTGCCAGCAGCTTTGGGGGGGCGAACACGCAGTATTTT; cdr3_aa: CASSFGGANTQYF
j_call: TRBJ2-4; v_call: TRBV5-6; clone_size: .; d_call: .; cdr3_nt: TGTGCCAGCAGCTTTTCCCAGGGAGCCAAAAACATTCAGTACTTC; cdr3_aa: CASSFSQGAKNIQYF
j_call: TRBJ2-7; v_call: TRBV20-1; clone_size: .; d_call: TRBD2; cdr3_nt: TGCAGTGCTATGGGTGGGGGGGGGTTTCGGTTCGAGCAGTACTTC; cdr3_aa: CSAMGGGGFRFEQYF
j_call: TRBJ1-2; v_call: TRBV2; clone_size: few; d_call: .; cdr3_nt: TGTGCCAGCACCCCAGCGAACTATGGCTACACCTTC; cdr3_aa: CASTPANYGYTF
j_call: TRBJ2-1; v_call: TRBV20-1; clone_size: once; d_call: TRBD2; cdr3_nt: TGCAGTGCCCTCGGGGGGGTTTCATCCTACAATGAGCAGTTCTTC; cdr3_aa: CSALGGVSSYNEQFF
j_call: TRBJ1-4; v_call: TRBV6-5; clone_size: few; d_call: TRBD1; cdr3_nt: TGTGCCAGCAGTTACCGGGACAGTTCACGAATCGAAAAACTGTTTTTT; cdr3_aa: CASSYRDSSRIEKLFF
j_call: TRBJ2-6; v_call: TRBV2; clone_size: .; d_call: .; cdr3_nt: TGTGCCAGCAACACCGGGACGGATCGTTCTGGGGCCAACGTCCTGACTTTC; cdr3_aa: CASNTGTDRSGANVLTF
j_call: TRBJ1-6; v_call: TRBV21-1; clone_size: few; d_call: .; cdr3_nt: TGTGCCAGCAGCACCCTCCGGGACACCTATAATTCACCCCTCCACTTT; cdr3_aa: CASSTLRDTYNSPLHF
j_call: TRBJ1-1; v_call: TRBV6-1; clone_size: .; d_call: .; cdr3_nt: TGTGCCAGCAGCACCGGGCTAAACCCGCCGGGCACTGAAGCTTTCTTT; cdr3_aa: CASSTGLNPPGTEAFF
j_call: TRBJ2-3; v_call: TRBV6-2/TRBV6-3; clone_size: .; d_call: TRBD1; cdr3_nt: TGTGCCAGCAGCTACACCCCCGGGACAGCGGATACGCAGTATTTT; cdr3_aa: CASSYTPGTADTQYF
j_call: TRBJ2-2; v_call: TRBV7-9; clone_size: few; d_call: .; cdr3_nt: TGTGCCAGCAGCCTAGACAACGGGGAGCTGTTTTTT; cdr3_aa: CASSLDNGELFF
j_call: TRBJ1-5; v_call: TRBV6-5; clone_size: large; d_call: .; cdr3_nt: TGTGCCAGCAGTTACAGAGGAGGCCAGCCCCAGCATTTT; cdr3_aa: CASSYRGGQPQHF
j_call: TRBJ1-2; v_call: TRBV19; clone_size: few; d_call: .; cdr3_nt: TGTGCCAGCCTCCAGGAATATGGCTACACCTTC; cdr3_aa: CASLQEYGYTF
j_call: TRBJ1-5; v_call: TRBV27; clone_size: medium-sized; d_call: .; cdr3_nt: TGTGCCAGCAGAAGGGGTGGCAATCAGCCCCAGCATTTT; cdr3_aa: CASRRGGNQPQHF
j_call: TRBJ1-5; v_call: TRBV4-1; clone_size: .; d_call: .; cdr3_nt: TGCGCCAGCAGCCAAGGGCAGGGAGGCAATCAGCCCCAGCATTTT; cdr3_aa: CASSQGQGGNQPQHF
j_call: TRBJ1-6; v_call: TRBV19; clone_size: few; d_call: TRBD1; cdr3_nt: TGTGCCAGTAAACAGGGGCAGGGTTCACCCCTCCACTTT; cdr3_aa: CASKQGQGSPLHF
j_call: TRBJ1-4; v_call: TRBV7-9; clone_size: .; d_call: TRBD1; cdr3_nt: TGTGCCAGCAGCTTAGAGACAGGGGGCGGCGAAAAACTGTTTTTT; cdr3_aa: CASSLETGGGEKLFF
j_call: TRBJ1-1; v_call: TRBV19; clone_size: few; d_call: TRBD1; cdr3_nt: TGTGCCAGTAGGCCGACAGGGATGAACACTGAAGCTTTCTTT; cdr3_aa: CASRPTGMNTEAFF
j_call: TRBJ2-2; v_call: TRBV18; clone_size: few; d_call: .; cdr3_nt: TGTGCCAGCTCGTTGCAGAACACCGGGGAGCTGTTTTTT; cdr3_aa: CASSLQNTGELFF
j_call: TRBJ2-3; v_call: TRBV6-4; clone_size: few; d_call: .; cdr3_nt: TGTGCCAGCAGTGACCGGGGAAACACAGATACGCAGTATTTT; cdr3_aa: CASSDRGNTDTQYF
j_call: TRBJ2-7; v_call: TRBV29-1; clone_size: .; d_call: .; cdr3_nt: TGCAGCGTTGTATGGGCTACCTACGAGCAGTACTTC; cdr3_aa: CSVVWATYEQYF
j_call: TRBJ2-7; v_call: TRBV7-9; clone_size: .; d_call: TRBD1; cdr3_nt: TGTGCCAGCAGCTTAGCATCACAGGGGGATGAGCAGTACTTC; cdr3_aa: CASSLASQGDEQYF
j_call: TRBJ2-1; v_call: TRBV7-9; clone_size: once; d_call: .; cdr3_nt: TGTGCCAGCAGCTGGGATGGGAGGGGGCGGGGCGATGAGCAGTTCTTC; cdr3_aa: CASSWDGRGRGDEQFF
j_call: TRBJ2-7; v_call: TRBV7-2; clone_size: few; d_call: .; cdr3_nt: TGTGCCAGCAGCACCTCGACGGTCTCCTACGAGCAGTACTTC; cdr3_aa: CASSTSTVSYEQYF
j_call: TRBJ1-2; v_call: TRBV5-1; clone_size: once; d_call: .; cdr3_nt: TGCGCCAGCTCATTCGGGGGGCGAGACTATGGCTACACCTTC; cdr3_aa: CASSFGGRDYGYTF
j_call: TRBJ2-1; v_call: TRBV5-1; clone_size: .; d_call: .; cdr3_nt: TGCGCCAGCAGCTTTGGTACTCTACAGAGCTCCTACAATGAGCAGTTCTTC; cdr3_aa: CASSFGTLQSSYNEQFF
j_call: TRBJ2-6; v_call: TRBV19; clone_size: large; d_call: .; cdr3_nt: TGTGCCAGTAGTATCAGGACCCCGGGGGGGGCCAACGTCCTGACTTTC; cdr3_aa: CASSIRTPGGANVLTF
j_call: TRBJ2-6; v_call: TRBV12-3/TRBV12-4; clone_size: few; d_call: .; cdr3_nt: TGTTTGTCCGGGGACTCTGGGGCCAACGTCCTGACTTTC; cdr3_aa: CLSGDSGANVLTF
j_call: TRBJ1-2; v_call: TRBV6-5; clone_size: few; d_call: .; cdr3_nt: TGTGCCAGCAGTTACTCATCCAGCAGGGGACGGTATGGCTACACCTTC; cdr3_aa: CASSYSSSRGRYGYTF